This T cell receptor beta chain was captured in a study of cytomegalovirus exposure and HLA in healthy donors. With 60 Vbeta and 13 Jbeta primers, the PCR was carried out. TCRdb keeps only in-frame clones here, not all; method: immunoSEQ multiplex PCR. The data hold just over 95,000 clones, with approximately 77% observed a single time. The V end was cut by 6 bases, the J end by 5 bases, with 16 bases between. Germline CDR1 MNHNY, CDR2 SVGAGI (reference sequence). The CDR3 is made up of 15 amino acids. The rearrangement uses TRBV6-6 and TRBJ2-2; tentatively, D is TRBD1 (8 bases). The sample comprised PBMCs. This clonotype was sampled from a middle-aged woman in good health and CMV-seronegative. The CDR3 is CASRPGQGGTGELFF. CDR3 coding DNA: TGTGCCAGCAGACCCGGACAGGGAGGGACCGGGGAGCTGTTTTTT.